A single sample gave rise to the 9 T cell receptor beta chains below, sequenced in a study of beta chain features in type 1 diabetes (dated by TCRdb to the late 2010s). General conclusions and limits of the study: In all four CD4+ subsets, TCRB CDR3 length was moderately but significantly shorter in type 1 diabetes patients.

The library was obtained by the immunoSEQ multiplex PCR assay. The entire amount of isolated RNA was reverse transcribed using the High Capacity cDNA Reverse Transcription Kit, so the sequenced TCRB transcripts were expressed ones. TCRdb re-hosts the immuneACCESS table, in-frame sequences only. Its copies lack some clones; in the studies checked, an unresolved V gene accounts for under half of them, and the cause for the rest is not known. The sample table contains 600,000 or so clones; only one count was recorded for about 14% of them. The top ten clones comprise roughly 0.04% of the sample. Their recognized antigens are unknown. The sequenced sample was naive CD4+ T cells from blood. Interpreted using the paper, the cell subset or site label stands for: true naive CD4+ T cells. The receptors originated from a man aged 18-30 years with type 1 diabetes.

The table lists this clone with a few counts. The gene calls are TRBV29-1 and TRBJ2-2; D ambiguous. With 4 bases removed from V and 4 bases from J, the gap between germline ends came to 13 bases. CDR1 SQVTM and CDR2 ANQGSEA come from the germline V gene. The CDR3 has 14 amino acids. In nucleotides, the CDR3 is TGCAGCGTTGTAGTAAACGGTCCCACCGGGGAGCTGTTTTTT. Translated: CSVVVNGPTGELFF.

The CDR3 loop reads CASTKDYPLGEQFF. CDR3 in DNA: TGTGCCAGCACCAAGGACTACCCTCTGGGTGAGCAGTTCTTC. This sequence joins TRBV2 and TRBJ2-1, with D maybe TRBD2 (6 bases). Trimming shortened V by 7 bases and J by 9 bases, and 19 bases separated the two germline ends. CDR3 size: 14 residues. Looked up from germline, CDR1 is SNHLY and CDR2 is FYNNEI.

This clone appeared a few times. The chain is built from TRBV9 and TRBJ2-7; possible D gene TRBD1, 5 bases. This CDR3 region has 14 residues. V lost 5 bases and J lost 1, with 13 bases in between. The V gene's germline CDR1 is SGDLS and CDR2 YYNGEE. The CDR3 sequence is CASSADGHSYEQYF. CDR3 in DNA: TGTGCCAGCAGTGCCGACGGACATTCCTACGAGCAGTACTTC.

V is TRBV28 and J is TRBJ2-1; 13 bases match TRBD2. CDR1 and CDR2 from the germline V gene are MDHEN and SYDVKM. The CDR3 length is 17 residues. Germline trimming cut 4 bases from V and 3 bases from J; bases unmatched to any gene: 6. This chain's CDR3 is CASSSGLAGPFYNEQFF. The CDR3 DNA follows: TGTGCCAGCAGTTCGGGACTAGCGGGGCCCTTCTACAATGAGCAGTTCTTC.

The chain has TRBV7-9 and TRBJ1-5, with unresolved D. V was trimmed by 3 bases and J by 3 bases, leaving 9 bases between them. CDR3 length equals 14 residues. The germline gives CDR1 SEHNR, CDR2 FQNEAQ (reference sequence). As DNA, the CDR3 is TGTGCCAGCAGCTTGACACAAACCAATCAGCCCCAGCATTTT. Residues: CASSLTQTNQPQHF.

The rearrangement links TRBV2 to TRBJ2-2; D unresolved. Trimming took off 6 bases at V and 2 bases at J, with 13 bases between the two ends. This CDR3 region has 15 residues. The V gene's germline CDR1 is SNHLY and CDR2 FYNNEI. The chain's CDR3 is CASRSVQTNTGELFF. The CDR3 bases are TGTGCCAGCAGGTCTGTCCAGACCAACACCGGGGAGCTGTTTTTT.

This clone was detected a few times. The V call is TRBV2, the J call TRBJ1-2; 10 bases are a match to TRBD1. This CDR3 comprises 15 residues. Losses at the gene ends were 8 bases for V and 3 bases for J; bases not matched to a gene: 9. From germline, CDR1 is SNHLY and CDR2 FYNNEI. As DNA, the CDR3 is TGTGCCAGCCTCCGGACAGGGGGACTGTACTATGGCTACACCTTC. Its translation: CASLRTGGLYYGYTF. Based on the CDR3 plus reference TRBV2 and TRBJ1-2, the full variable domain is EPEVTQTPSHQVTQMGQEVILRCVPISNHLYFYWYRQILGQKVEFLVSFYNNEISEKSEIFDDQFSVERPDGSNFTLKIRSTKLEDSAMYFCASLRTGGLYYGYTFGSGTRLTVV.

The chain has TRBV11-2 and TRBJ1-1; D is unclear. This CDR3 comprises 14 residues. V dropped 1 base and J dropped 1 base, with 7 bases sitting between them. The germline CDR1 and CDR2 sequences are SGHAT and FQNNGV. The CDR3 reads CASSLGAANTEAFF. DNA of the CDR3: TGTGCCAGCAGCTTAGGTGCAGCGAACACTGAAGCTTTCTTT.

The table lists this clone with a few counts. The chain couples TRBV5-1 to TRBJ2-7; 12 nucleotides align to TRBD2. This CDR3 has 14 amino acids. The germline V gene has CDR1 SGHRS and CDR2 YFSETQ. V lost 7 bases to trimming and J lost 5 bases; unmatched junction nucleotides: 7. As DNA, the CDR3 is TGCGCCAGCCGGGGGACTAGCGGGCACGACGAGCAGTACTTC. This encodes CASRGTSGHDEQYF.